This T cell receptor (beta chain) was obtained from a study of blood T cell repertoires in COVID-19. As for the study in general: COVID-19 samples from acute and convalescent phases originated in the United States, Italy and Spain.

In the original processing: Amplification of reference gene primers provided the estimated nucleated cell counts. The method was immunoSEQ multiplex PCR; TCRdb's version includes in-frame clones alone and lacks a portion of them. The V and J calls and clone size come from that table; D and trimming were worked out from the DNA. The repertoire holds 200,000 or so clones, with 80% as singletons. The CDR3 has 16 amino acids. The junction had 8 bases not matched to a gene; V was cut back by 2 bases and J by 6 bases. Germline CDR1 is SGDLS and CDR2 is YYNGEE. V is TRBV9 and J is TRBJ2-2, with 9 bases lining up with TRBD2. The TCR was taken from a woman in her 70s with acute or convalescent COVID-19. Sequencing was carried out using peripheral blood. In DNA, the CDR3 is TGTGCCAGCAGCGTTAGCGGGAGCACATATTCCGGGGAGCTGTTTTTT. This gives the protein CASSVSGSTYSGELFF.